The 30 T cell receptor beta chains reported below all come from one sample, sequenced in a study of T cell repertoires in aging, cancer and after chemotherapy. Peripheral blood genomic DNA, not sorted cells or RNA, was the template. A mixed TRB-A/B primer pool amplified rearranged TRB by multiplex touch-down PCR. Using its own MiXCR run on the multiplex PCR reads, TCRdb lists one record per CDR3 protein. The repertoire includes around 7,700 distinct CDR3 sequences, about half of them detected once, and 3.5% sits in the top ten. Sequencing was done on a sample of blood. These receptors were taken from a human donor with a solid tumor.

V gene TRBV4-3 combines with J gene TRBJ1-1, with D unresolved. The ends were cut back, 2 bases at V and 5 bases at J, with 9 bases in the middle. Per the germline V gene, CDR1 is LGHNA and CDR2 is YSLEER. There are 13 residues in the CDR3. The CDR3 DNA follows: TGCGCCAGCAGCCAAATCGTTGGGACTGAAGCTTTCTTT. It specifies CASSQIVGTEAFF.

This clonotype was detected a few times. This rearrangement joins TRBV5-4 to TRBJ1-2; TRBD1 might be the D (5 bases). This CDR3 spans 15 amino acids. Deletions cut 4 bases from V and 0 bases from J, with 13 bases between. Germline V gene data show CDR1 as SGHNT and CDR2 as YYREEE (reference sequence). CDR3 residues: CASSPQTEANYGYTF. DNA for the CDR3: TGTGCCAGCAGCCCGCAGACAGAGGCTAACTATGGCTACACCTTC.

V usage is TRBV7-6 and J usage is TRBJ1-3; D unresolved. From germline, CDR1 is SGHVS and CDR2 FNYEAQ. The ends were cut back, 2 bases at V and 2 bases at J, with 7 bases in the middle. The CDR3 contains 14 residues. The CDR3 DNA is TGTGCCAGCAGCTTAAATGCAGCTGGAAACACCATATATTTT. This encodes CASSLNAAGNTIYF.

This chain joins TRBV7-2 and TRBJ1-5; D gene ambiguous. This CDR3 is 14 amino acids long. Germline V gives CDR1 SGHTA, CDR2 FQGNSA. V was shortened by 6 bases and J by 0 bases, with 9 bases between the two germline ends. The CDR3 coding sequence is TGTGCCAGCAGTGAAGGGAATAGCAATCAGCCCCAGCATTTT. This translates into CASSEGNSNQPQHF.

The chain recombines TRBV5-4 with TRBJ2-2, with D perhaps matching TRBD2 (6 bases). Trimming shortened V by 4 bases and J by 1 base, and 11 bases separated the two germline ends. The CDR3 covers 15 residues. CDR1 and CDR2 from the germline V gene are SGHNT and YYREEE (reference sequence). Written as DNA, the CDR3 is TGTGCCAGCAGCCCTTTCGGGGGGAACACCGGGGAGCTGTTTTTT. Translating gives CASSPFGGNTGELFF.

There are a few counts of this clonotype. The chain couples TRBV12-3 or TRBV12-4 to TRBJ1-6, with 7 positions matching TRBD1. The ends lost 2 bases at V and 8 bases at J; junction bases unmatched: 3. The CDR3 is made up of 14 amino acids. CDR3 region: CASSLTGVHSPLHF. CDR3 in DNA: TGTGCCAGCAGTTTAACAGGGGTTCATTCACCCCTCCACTTT.

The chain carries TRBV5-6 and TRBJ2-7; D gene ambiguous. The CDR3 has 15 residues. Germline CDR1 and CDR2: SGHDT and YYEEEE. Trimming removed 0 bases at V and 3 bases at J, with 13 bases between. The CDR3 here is CASSLGSLYSYEQYF. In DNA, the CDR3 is TGTGCCAGCAGCTTGGGGTCTTTATATAGCTACGAGCAGTACTTC.

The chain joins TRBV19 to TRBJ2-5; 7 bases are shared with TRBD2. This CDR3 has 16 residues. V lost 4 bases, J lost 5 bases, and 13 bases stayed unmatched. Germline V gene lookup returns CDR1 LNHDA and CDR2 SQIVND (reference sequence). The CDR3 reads CASSTRLASPQETQYF. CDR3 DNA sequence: TGTGCCAGTAGTACTCGACTAGCCTCCCCCCAGGAGACCCAGTACTTC.

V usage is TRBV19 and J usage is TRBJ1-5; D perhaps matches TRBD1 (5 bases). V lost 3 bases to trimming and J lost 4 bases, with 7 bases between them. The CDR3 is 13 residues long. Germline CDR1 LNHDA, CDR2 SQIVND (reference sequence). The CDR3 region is CASSMKGNQPQHF. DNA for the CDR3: TGTGCCAGTAGTATGAAGGGGAATCAGCCCCAGCATTTT.

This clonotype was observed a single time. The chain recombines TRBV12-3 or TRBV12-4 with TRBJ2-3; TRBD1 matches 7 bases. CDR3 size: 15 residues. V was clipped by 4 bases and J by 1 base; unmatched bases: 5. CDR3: CASSYRQGGTDTQYF. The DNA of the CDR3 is TGTGCCAGCAGTTATAGACAGGGAGGCACAGATACGCAGTATTTT.

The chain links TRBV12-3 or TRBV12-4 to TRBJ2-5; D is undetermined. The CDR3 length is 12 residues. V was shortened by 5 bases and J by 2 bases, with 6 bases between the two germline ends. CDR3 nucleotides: TGTGCCAGCAGTCCCACTCAAGAGACCCAGTACTTC. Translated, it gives CASSPTQETQYF.

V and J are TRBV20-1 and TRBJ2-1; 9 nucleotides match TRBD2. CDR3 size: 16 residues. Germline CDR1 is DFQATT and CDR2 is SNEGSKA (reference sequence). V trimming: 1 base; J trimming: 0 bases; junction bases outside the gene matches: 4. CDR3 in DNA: TGCAGTGCTAGAGTCCTAGCGGGAAGCTCCTACAATGAGCAGTTCTTC. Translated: CSARVLAGSSYNEQFF.

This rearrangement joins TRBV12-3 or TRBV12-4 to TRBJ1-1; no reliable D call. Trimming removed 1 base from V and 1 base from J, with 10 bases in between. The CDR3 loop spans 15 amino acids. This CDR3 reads CASSLGSGRNTEAFF. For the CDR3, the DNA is TGTGCCAGCAGTTTAGGGTCAGGAAGGAACACTGAAGCTTTCTTT.

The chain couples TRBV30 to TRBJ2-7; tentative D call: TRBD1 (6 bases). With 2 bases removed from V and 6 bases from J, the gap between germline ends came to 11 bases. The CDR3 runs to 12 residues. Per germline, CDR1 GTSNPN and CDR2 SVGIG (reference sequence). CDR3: CAWSRQGPEQYF. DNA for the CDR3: TGTGCCTGGAGTAGGCAGGGGCCCGAGCAGTACTTC.

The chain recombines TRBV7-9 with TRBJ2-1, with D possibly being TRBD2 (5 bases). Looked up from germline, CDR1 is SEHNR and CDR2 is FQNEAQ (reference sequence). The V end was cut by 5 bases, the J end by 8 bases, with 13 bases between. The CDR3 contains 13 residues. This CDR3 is CASSPGRLDEQFF. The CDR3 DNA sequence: TGTGCCAGCAGCCCGGGAAGGCTTGATGAGCAGTTCTTC.

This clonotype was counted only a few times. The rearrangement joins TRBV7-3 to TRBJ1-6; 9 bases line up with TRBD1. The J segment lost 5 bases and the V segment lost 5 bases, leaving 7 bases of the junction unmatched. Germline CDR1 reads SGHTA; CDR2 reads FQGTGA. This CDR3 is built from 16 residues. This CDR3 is CASSLHGTGNNSPLHF. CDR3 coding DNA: TGTGCCAGCAGCCTTCACGGGACAGGGAATAATTCACCCCTCCACTTT.

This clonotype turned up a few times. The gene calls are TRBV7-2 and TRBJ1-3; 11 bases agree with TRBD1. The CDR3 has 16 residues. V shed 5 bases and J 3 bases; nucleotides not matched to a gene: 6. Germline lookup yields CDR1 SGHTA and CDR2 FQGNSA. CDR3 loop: CASSPRDRGFGNTIYF. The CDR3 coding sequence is TGTGCCAGCAGCCCCCGGGACAGGGGGTTTGGAAACACCATATATTTT. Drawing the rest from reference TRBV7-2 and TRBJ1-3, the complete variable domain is GAGVSQSPSNKVTEKGKDVELRCDPISGHTALYWYRQSLGQGLEFLIYFQGNSAPDKSGLPSDRFSAERTGGSVSTLTIQRTQQEDSAVYLCASSPRDRGFGNTIYFGEGSWLTVV.

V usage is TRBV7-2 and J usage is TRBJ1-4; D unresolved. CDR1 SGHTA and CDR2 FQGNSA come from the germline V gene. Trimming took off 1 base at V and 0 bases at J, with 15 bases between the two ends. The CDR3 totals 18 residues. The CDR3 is CASSLVSLAVTTNEKLFF. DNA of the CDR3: TGTGCCAGCAGCTTAGTGTCCTTAGCCGTTACAACTAATGAAAAACTGTTTTTT.

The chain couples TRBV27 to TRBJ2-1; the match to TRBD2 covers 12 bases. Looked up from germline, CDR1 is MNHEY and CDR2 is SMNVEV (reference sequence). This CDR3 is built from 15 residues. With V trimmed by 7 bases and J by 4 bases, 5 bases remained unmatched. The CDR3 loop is CASTPGTSGYNEQFF. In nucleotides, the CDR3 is TGTGCCAGCACCCCTGGGACTAGCGGGTACAATGAGCAGTTCTTC.

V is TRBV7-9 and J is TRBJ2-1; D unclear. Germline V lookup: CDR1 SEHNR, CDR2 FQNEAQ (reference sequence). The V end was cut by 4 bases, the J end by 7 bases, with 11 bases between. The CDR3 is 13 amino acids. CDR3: CASSSLWANEQFF. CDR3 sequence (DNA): TGTGCCAGCAGCTCCCTCTGGGCAAATGAGCAGTTCTTC.

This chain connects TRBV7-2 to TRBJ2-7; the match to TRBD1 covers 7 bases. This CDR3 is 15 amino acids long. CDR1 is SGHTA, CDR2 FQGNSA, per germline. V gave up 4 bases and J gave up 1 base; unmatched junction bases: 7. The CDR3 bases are TGTGCCAGCAGCTCGCTGACAGGGAAATCCTACGAGCAGTACTTC. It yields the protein CASSSLTGKSYEQYF. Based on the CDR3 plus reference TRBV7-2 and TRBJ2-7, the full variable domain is GAGVSQSPSNKVTEKGKDVELRCDPISGHTALYWYRQSLGQGLEFLIYFQGNSAPDKSGLPSDRFSAERTGGSVSTLTIQRTQQEDSAVYLCASSSLTGKSYEQYFGPGTRLTVT.

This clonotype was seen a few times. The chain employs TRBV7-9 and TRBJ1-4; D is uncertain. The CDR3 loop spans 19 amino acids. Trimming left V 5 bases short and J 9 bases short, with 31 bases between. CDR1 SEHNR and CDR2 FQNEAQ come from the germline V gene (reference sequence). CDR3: CASSTKASGRRPDSKKLFF. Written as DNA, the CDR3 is TGTGCCAGCAGCACGAAGGCGTCCGGGAGGCGTCCCGATTCGAAAAAACTGTTTTTT.

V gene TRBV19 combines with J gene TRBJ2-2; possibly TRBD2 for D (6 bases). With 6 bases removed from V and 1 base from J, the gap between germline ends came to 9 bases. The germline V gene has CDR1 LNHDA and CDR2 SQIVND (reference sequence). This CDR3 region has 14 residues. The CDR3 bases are TGTGCCAGTAGCGGGAGTGGGAACACCGGGGAGCTGTTTTTT. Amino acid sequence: CASSGSGNTGELFF.

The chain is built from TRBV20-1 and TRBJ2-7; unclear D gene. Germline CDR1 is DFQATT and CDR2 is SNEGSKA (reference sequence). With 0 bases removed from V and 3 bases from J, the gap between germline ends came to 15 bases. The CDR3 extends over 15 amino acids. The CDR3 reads CSARDPVLTIYEQYF. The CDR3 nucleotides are TGCAGTGCTAGAGATCCCGTGCTAACGATCTACGAGCAGTACTTC.

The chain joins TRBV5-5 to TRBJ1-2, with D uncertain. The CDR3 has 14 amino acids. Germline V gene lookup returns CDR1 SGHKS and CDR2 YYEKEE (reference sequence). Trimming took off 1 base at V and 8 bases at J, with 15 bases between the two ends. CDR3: CASSLPPDQRGYTF. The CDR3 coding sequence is TGTGCCAGCAGCTTGCCGCCGGATCAGCGGGGCTACACCTTC. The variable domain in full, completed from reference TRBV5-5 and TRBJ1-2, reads DAGVTQSPTHLIKTRGQQVTLRCSPISGHKSVSWYQQVLGQGPQFIFQYYEKEERGRGNFPDRFSARQFPNYSSELNVNALLLGDSALYLCASSLPPDQRGYTFGSGTRLTVV.

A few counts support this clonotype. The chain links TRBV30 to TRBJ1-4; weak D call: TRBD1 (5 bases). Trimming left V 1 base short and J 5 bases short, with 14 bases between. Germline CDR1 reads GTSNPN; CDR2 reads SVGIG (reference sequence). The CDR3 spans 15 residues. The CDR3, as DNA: TGTGCCTGGAGTGGTCCCGGGACTTCGAATGAAAAACTGTTTTTT. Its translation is CAWSGPGTSNEKLFF. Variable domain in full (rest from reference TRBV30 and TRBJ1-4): SQTIHQWPATLVQPVGSPLSLECTVEGTSNPNLYWYRQAAGRGLQLLFYSVGIGQISSEVPQNLSASRPQDRQFILSSKKLLLSDSGFYLCAWSGPGTSNEKLFFGSGTQLSVL.

CDR3 loop: CASSSGSQPQHF. The CDR3 region has the DNA TGTGCCAGCAGTTCCGGGTCGCAGCCCCAGCATTTT. The chain combines TRBV4-2 with TRBJ1-5; D gene ambiguous. V dropped 6 bases and J dropped 7 bases, with 10 bases sitting between them. Germline CDR1 and CDR2: LGHNA and YNFKEQ. This CDR3 has 12 residues.

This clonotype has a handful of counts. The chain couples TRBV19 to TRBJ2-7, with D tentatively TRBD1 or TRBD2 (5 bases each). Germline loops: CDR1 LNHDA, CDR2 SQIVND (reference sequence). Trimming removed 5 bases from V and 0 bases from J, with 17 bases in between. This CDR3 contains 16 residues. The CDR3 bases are TGTGCCAGTAGTCCAGGGACGGGGTTTAGCTCCTACGAGCAGTACTTC. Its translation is CASSPGTGFSSYEQYF.

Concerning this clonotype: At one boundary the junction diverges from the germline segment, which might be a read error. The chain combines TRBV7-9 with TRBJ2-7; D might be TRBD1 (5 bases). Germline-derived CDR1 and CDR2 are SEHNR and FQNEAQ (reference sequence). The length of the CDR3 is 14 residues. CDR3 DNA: TGCGCCAGCAGCCAAGCGTCAGGGCCCTACGAGCAGTACTTC. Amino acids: CASSQASGPYEQYF.

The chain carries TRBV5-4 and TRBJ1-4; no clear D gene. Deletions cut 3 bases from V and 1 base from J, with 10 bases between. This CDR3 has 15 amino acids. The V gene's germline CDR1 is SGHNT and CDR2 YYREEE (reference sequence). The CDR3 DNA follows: TGTGCCAGCAGCTCCATGGGGTTAACTAATGAAAAACTGTTTTTT. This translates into CASSSMGLTNEKLFF.